Each of the 14 T cell receptor beta chains below was sequenced from the same sample in a study of circulating tumor DNA in untreated peripheral T-cell lymphoma (dated by TCRdb to the early 2020s). Libraries were constructed by the immunoSEQ multiplex PCR assay. TCRdb mirrors the immuneACCESS table, restricted to in-frame sequences. Some clones are absent from its copies; in checked studies, under half trace to an unresolved V gene, and the reason for the others is unknown. The sample has 9,500 to 13,000 clones on record, about 75% of them singletons. 30% to 35% of the sample goes to the ten largest clones. Specimen: tumor tissue. Receptor source: a human donor with peripheral T-cell lymphoma.

The chain couples TRBV5-1 to TRBJ1-1, with D maybe TRBD1 (6 bases). Germline V gives CDR1 SGHRS, CDR2 YFSETQ. The V gene lost 7 bases and the J gene lost 1 base, with 14 bases spanning the gap. The CDR3 runs 14 residues. CDR3 in DNA: TGCGCCAGCTCTTCGGACAGATCGAACACTGAAGCTTTCTTT. This codes for CASSSDRSNTEAFF.

The J gene is TRBJ1-5, the V gene TRBV8-2. TRBV8-2 is marked as a pseudogene. This CDR3 has 13 amino acids. CDR3 residues: CASRPHSNQPQHF. CDR3 coding DNA: TGTGCCAGCAGACCCCATAGCAATCAGCCCCAGCATTTT.

The chain links TRBV5-1 to TRBJ1-1, with no clear D. The CDR3 runs 14 residues. Germline lookup yields CDR1 SGHRS and CDR2 YFSETQ. Trimming cost V 1 base and J 1 base, with 8 bases left between them. The CDR3 sequence is CASSLNNGNTEAFF. The DNA of the CDR3 is TGCGCCAGCAGCTTGAATAATGGGAACACTGAAGCTTTCTTT.

This clone turned up a few times. The chain recombines TRBV18 with TRBJ2-7; no clear D gene. V was trimmed by 3 bases and J by 0 bases, leaving 3 bases between them. Germline CDR1 is KGHSH and CDR2 is LQKENI. There are 12 residues in the CDR3. For the CDR3, the DNA is TGTGCCAGCTCACCGGCCTCCTACGAGCAGTACTTC. Translation: CASSPASYEQYF.

V and J are TRBV28 and TRBJ1-5; D perhaps matches TRBD1 (6 bases). From germline, CDR1 is MDHEN and CDR2 SYDVKM. The length of the CDR3 is 14 residues. V lost 3 bases and J 4 bases, leaving 10 bases between the germline ends. The chain's CDR3 is CASSFSRGNQPQHF. Here the CDR3 DNA reads TGTGCCAGCAGTTTTTCCAGGGGAAATCAGCCCCAGCATTTT.

V usage is TRBV11-3 and J usage is TRBJ1-2, with 8 bases fitting TRBD1. CDR1 and CDR2 from the germline V gene are SGHNT and YENEEA. V shed 4 bases and J 0 bases; nucleotides not matched to a gene: 10. The CDR3 is 17 amino acids. CDR3 sequence: CASSSTQGQGTNYGYTF. CDR3 sequence (DNA): TGTGCCAGCAGCTCTACCCAAGGACAGGGAACTAACTATGGCTACACCTTC.

The chain links TRBV11-3 to TRBJ2-1; D might be TRBD1 (6 bases). V was pared by 0 bases and J by 7 bases, with 13 bases between. The CDR3 covers 15 residues. Germline CDR1 is SGHNT and CDR2 is YENEEA. CDR3: CASSLEGGIGNEQFF. As DNA, the CDR3 is TGTGCCAGCAGCTTAGAAGGGGGAATCGGGAATGAGCAGTTCTTC.

This chain uses TRBV6-8 with TRBJ1-1; a possible D gene is TRBD1 (6 bases). The CDR3 loop spans 12 amino acids. CDR1 and CDR2 (germline): MNHGY, SAAAGT. V lost 5 bases to trimming and J lost 6 bases, with 10 bases between them. In DNA form, the CDR3 reads TGTGCCAGCAGTACCGGACAGCCTGAAGCTTTCTTT. This encodes CASSTGQPEAFF.

Relative to its sample, this clone is medium-sized. The chain couples TRBV11-3 to TRBJ2-5; possible D gene TRBD1, 5 bases. The ends were cut back, 5 bases at V and 3 bases at J, with 28 bases in the middle. The germline V gene encodes CDR1 SGHNT and CDR2 YENEEA. The CDR3 length is 19 residues. CDR3 nucleotide sequence: TGTGCCAGCAGCCCTGGGGTGCTTCAGGGATCCACATGGGAAGAGACCCAGTACTTC. Translation gives CASSPGVLQGSTWEETQYF.

This rearrangement joins TRBV1 to TRBJ2-2. TRBV1 is an annotated pseudogene. The length of the CDR3 is 15 residues. The CDR3 DNA reads TGCGCCAGCAGCCTAGGGCTCGCGAACACCGGGGAGCTGTTTTTT. Amino acid sequence: CASSLGLANTGELFF.

The V gene is TRBV6-7, the J gene TRBJ2-7; D is uncertain. TRBV6-7 is an ORF; its function is uncertain. Trimming removed 7 bases from V and 5 bases from J, with 9 bases in between. CDR3 length: 11 amino acids. CDR3 bases: TGTGCCAGCATCAAGTCGGACGAGCAGTACTTC. Its translation: CASIKSDEQYF.

The chain carries TRBV12-5 and TRBJ1-1; D is ambiguous. Germline assignment: CDR1 LGHNT and CDR2 FRNRAP. The CDR3 has 12 amino acids. Trimming left V 6 bases short and J 5 bases short, with 10 bases between. This CDR3 reads CASGIGGTEAFF. The CDR3 nucleotides read TGTGCTAGTGGGATCGGAGGGACTGAAGCTTTCTTT.

The chain uses TRBV6-8 and TRBJ2-7, with TRBD1 identical over 7 bases. Looked up from germline, CDR1 is MNHGY and CDR2 is SAAAGT. V gave up 5 bases and J gave up 2 bases; unmatched junction bases: 3. The CDR3 is made up of 13 amino acids. CDR3 in amino acids: CASSRQGPYEQYF. The CDR3 DNA reads TGTGCCAGCAGTCGACAGGGTCCCTACGAGCAGTACTTC.

This clone was recorded once. The chain uses TRBV15 and TRBJ2-7, with D possibly called TRBD1 or TRBD2 (6 bases each). The CDR3 runs to 18 residues. Germline CDR1 and CDR2: LNHNV and YYDKDF (reference sequence). V gave up 4 bases and J gave up 3 bases, with 25 bases separating them. CDR3 DNA sequence: TGTGCCACCAGCACCTCCGCCCCGACGGGGGCAACAAACTACGAGCAGTACTTC. It encodes CATSTSAPTGATNYEQYF.